The rows below give T cell receptor beta chains drawn from one sample of a study of T cell repertoires in cytomegalovirus infection. Their antigens remain unidentified. TCRdb re-analysed the reads in MiXCR, keeping a single row per CDR3 protein. The sample contains fewer than 85,000 distinct CDR3 sequences, approximately 43% of which appear only once. The specimen was CD8+ T cells from cultured PBMCs, collected from culture after CMV antigen stimulation. These receptors all stem from a human donor in good health (CMV status not recorded). Some clones in this sample may be carry-over from other donors' samples. Each CDR3 is given with its conserved first and last residue. Fields, in order: clone size, D gene, J gene, V gene, CDR3 DNA, CDR3 protein. The D gene is left open where the match is weak. Clone sizes are given selectively: once, few, many, or a class where the clone is expanded.

clone_size: few; d_call: .; j_call: TRBJ2-7; v_call: TRBV24-1; cdr3_nt: TGTGCCACCAGTGATTCGTCGCTGGGGCGCGAGCAGTACTTC; cdr3_aa: CATSDSSLGREQYF
clone_size: .; d_call: .; j_call: TRBJ2-2; v_call: TRBV10-3; cdr3_nt: TGTGCCATCAGTGAGAGGATCCAACTCACCGGGGAGCTGTTTTTT; cdr3_aa: CAISERIQLTGELFF
clone_size: .; d_call: .; j_call: TRBJ2-5; v_call: TRBV6-1; cdr3_nt: TGTGCCAGCAGAGACTCTATTGAGGAGGAGACCCAGTACTTC; cdr3_aa: CASRDSIEEETQYF
clone_size: few; d_call: TRBD1; j_call: TRBJ2-5; v_call: TRBV28; cdr3_nt: TGTGCCAGTCACGGGACAGGTGAATTGTACCAAGAGACCCAGTACTTC; cdr3_aa: CASHGTGELYQETQYF
clone_size: few; d_call: .; j_call: TRBJ1-4; v_call: TRBV28; cdr3_nt: TGTGCCAGCAGTTTATTGCAGGGCGTTGAAAAACTGTTTTTT; cdr3_aa: CASSLLQGVEKLFF
clone_size: .; d_call: .; j_call: TRBJ2-1; v_call: TRBV13; cdr3_nt: TGTGCCAGCAGCTTATTGGCAGGAAACAATGAGCAGTTCTTC; cdr3_aa: CASSLLAGNNEQFF
clone_size: few; d_call: .; j_call: TRBJ1-3; v_call: TRBV7-6; cdr3_nt: TGTGCCAGCAGCTTAGCGATGTTCTCTGGAAACACCATATATTTT; cdr3_aa: CASSLAMFSGNTIYF
clone_size: once; d_call: TRBD2; j_call: TRBJ2-5; v_call: TRBV5-5; cdr3_nt: TGTGCCAGCAGCGCCCCTAGCGGGAGGGGAGAGACCCAGTACTTC; cdr3_aa: CASSAPSGRGETQYF
clone_size: .; d_call: TRBD1; j_call: TRBJ2-1; v_call: TRBV11-3; cdr3_nt: TGTGCCAGCAGCGACCGACAGGGGTTAGCCAATGAGCAGTTCTTC; cdr3_aa: CASSDRQGLANEQFF
clone_size: .; d_call: .; j_call: TRBJ2-1; v_call: TRBV27; cdr3_nt: TGTGCCAGCAGAACCGGGACCTTCAATGAGCAGTTCTTC; cdr3_aa: CASRTGTFNEQFF
clone_size: few; d_call: .; j_call: TRBJ2-3; v_call: TRBV10-3; cdr3_nt: TGTGCCATCAGTCCAGGGGTCAACGCAGATACGCAGTATTTT; cdr3_aa: CAISPGVNADTQYF
clone_size: .; d_call: TRBD1; j_call: TRBJ1-2; v_call: TRBV7-6; cdr3_nt: TGTGCCAGCAGCCCGGGAACCGACAGGGCCAGAGATGGCTACACCTTC; cdr3_aa: CASSPGTDRARDGYTF
clone_size: few; d_call: .; j_call: TRBJ2-1; v_call: TRBV19; cdr3_nt: TGTGCCAGTAGTATCCGTACCGGGACGGCAACCTACAATGAGCAGTTCTTC; cdr3_aa: CASSIRTGTATYNEQFF
clone_size: .; d_call: .; j_call: TRBJ1-5; v_call: TRBV7-6; cdr3_nt: TGTGCCAGCAGCTTAGTGTCGGGAAATAGCAATCAGCCCCAGCATTTT; cdr3_aa: CASSLVSGNSNQPQHF
clone_size: .; d_call: .; j_call: TRBJ1-1; v_call: TRBV10-3; cdr3_nt: TGTGCCATCAGTGAGCGGGTCGGGGGGAACACTGAAGCTTTCTTT; cdr3_aa: CAISERVGGNTEAFF
clone_size: .; d_call: .; j_call: TRBJ1-1; v_call: TRBV25-1; cdr3_nt: TGTGCCAGCCGGGGGGACTCCAAGAACACTGAAGCTTTCTTT; cdr3_aa: CASRGDSKNTEAFF
clone_size: .; d_call: .; j_call: TRBJ2-5; v_call: TRBV7-6; cdr3_nt: TGTGCCAGCAGCTTTAGGGCAAAAGAGACCCAGTACTTC; cdr3_aa: CASSFRAKETQYF
clone_size: few; d_call: TRBD2; j_call: TRBJ2-2; v_call: TRBV12-3/TRBV12-4; cdr3_nt: TGTGCCAGCAGTCACGATGGGACTAGCGGGAGGGACTACACCGGGGAGCTGTTTTTT; cdr3_aa: CASSHDGTSGRDYTGELFF
clone_size: .; d_call: TRBD1; j_call: TRBJ2-7; v_call: TRBV28; cdr3_nt: TGTGCCACCCTTGCTCGCGGGCGGGACAGGGTAGACTACGAGCAGTACTTC; cdr3_aa: CATLARGRDRVDYEQYF
clone_size: .; d_call: .; j_call: TRBJ2-1; v_call: TRBV28; cdr3_nt: TGTGCCAGCAGTTTCTCTCTTTATACCGCGATCTCGGTTGAGCAGTTCTTC; cdr3_aa: CASSFSLYTAISVEQFF
clone_size: .; d_call: .; j_call: TRBJ2-7; v_call: TRBV27; cdr3_nt: TGTGCCAGCAGTCCCCTCAGGGGCGAGCAGTACTTC; cdr3_aa: CASSPLRGEQYF
clone_size: .; d_call: TRBD1; j_call: TRBJ2-7; v_call: TRBV7-9; cdr3_nt: TGTGCCAGCAGCCCTAGACAGGGACGAGACGAGCAGTACTTC; cdr3_aa: CASSPRQGRDEQYF
clone_size: .; d_call: TRBD1; j_call: TRBJ1-2; v_call: TRBV30; cdr3_nt: TGTGCCTGGAGTATGGGGACAGGGTCTGGCTACACCTTC; cdr3_aa: CAWSMGTGSGYTF
clone_size: .; d_call: .; j_call: TRBJ1-1; v_call: TRBV12-3/TRBV12-4; cdr3_nt: TGTGCCAGCAGTTGGCAGGTTGAAGCTTTCTTT; cdr3_aa: CASSWQVEAFF
clone_size: few; d_call: .; j_call: TRBJ1-1; v_call: TRBV27; cdr3_nt: TGTGCCAGCAGTCAGGGACGGAGGAACACTGAAGCTTTCTTT; cdr3_aa: CASSQGRRNTEAFF
clone_size: few; d_call: TRBD1; j_call: TRBJ2-7; v_call: TRBV28; cdr3_nt: TGTGCCAGCAGTTCCCTAGGGGACAGGGAATACGAGCAGTACTTC; cdr3_aa: CASSSLGDREYEQYF
clone_size: large; d_call: .; j_call: TRBJ2-1; v_call: TRBV7-9; cdr3_nt: TGTGCCAGCAGCTTACGGACAGAGGTCTACAATGAGCAGTTCTTC; cdr3_aa: CASSLRTEVYNEQFF
clone_size: .; d_call: TRBD2; j_call: TRBJ2-2; v_call: TRBV6-1; cdr3_nt: TGTGCCAGCACCACAGTACTAGCGCCGAAGGATGGGGAGCTTTTTTTT; cdr3_aa: CASTTVLAPKDGELFF
clone_size: few; d_call: .; j_call: TRBJ2-3; v_call: TRBV7-6; cdr3_nt: TGTGCCAGCAGCTTTGTTTCGAGGGGAAGCACAGATACGCAGTATTTT; cdr3_aa: CASSFVSRGSTDTQYF
clone_size: .; d_call: .; j_call: TRBJ2-5; v_call: TRBV19; cdr3_nt: TGTGCCAGTAGTATCGGTGGAGAGACCCAGTACTTC; cdr3_aa: CASSIGGETQYF
clone_size: few; d_call: .; j_call: TRBJ2-7; v_call: TRBV6-5; cdr3_nt: TGTGCCAGCAGGACTGGGGAGTTCCAAGCCTACGAGCAGTACTTC; cdr3_aa: CASRTGEFQAYEQYF
clone_size: .; d_call: .; j_call: TRBJ2-3; v_call: TRBV6-8; cdr3_nt: TGTGCCAGCAGTTACTCCGGCACAGATACGCAGTATTTT; cdr3_aa: CASSYSGTDTQYF
clone_size: .; d_call: TRBD1; j_call: TRBJ2-7; v_call: TRBV7-6; cdr3_nt: TGTGCCAGCAGCCCGCGGACAGGCGCCTCCTACGAGCAGTACTTC; cdr3_aa: CASSPRTGASYEQYF
clone_size: .; d_call: TRBD2; j_call: TRBJ2-2; v_call: TRBV14; cdr3_nt: TGTGCCAGCAGACCCTGGGGGGGACTGAACACCGGGGAGCTGTTTTTT; cdr3_aa: CASRPWGGLNTGELFF
clone_size: few; d_call: TRBD1; j_call: TRBJ2-2; v_call: TRBV7-8; cdr3_nt: TGTGCCAGCAGCTTTAACACCGGGACAGGGGGCTACACCGGGGAGCTGTTTTTT; cdr3_aa: CASSFNTGTGGYTGELFF
clone_size: .; d_call: TRBD2; j_call: TRBJ2-3; v_call: TRBV10-3; cdr3_nt: TGTGCCATCAGTGAGTCCGGACTAGCGTTGAGAGATACGCAGTATTTT; cdr3_aa: CAISESGLALRDTQYF